This T cell receptor (beta chain) was obtained from a study of PD-1 blockade in classical Hodgkin lymphoma. Study findings and constraints: Baseline diversity was lower in partial responders and progressors than complete responders.

TCRdb keeps only in-frame clones here, not all; method: immunoSEQ multiplex PCR. This table holds about 8,100 clones, roughly 80% found once. Points on this clone: What it binds is not known.

The CDR3 is 17 amino acids. Per the germline V gene, CDR1 is SGDLS and CDR2 is YYNGEE. Trimming took 2 bases from V and 0 from J; bases not matched to a gene: 5. Specified time point: cycle 4 day 1 (C4D1), after less than seven weeks of nivolumab. Every patient was affected by relapse after autologous stem cell transplantation, while exposure to brentuximab vedotin was not uniform. CD8+ T cell isolation from thawed PBMCs was performed by magnetic negative selection. Responses achieved at best were complete response, partial response or progressive disease. This clonotype was obtained from a human donor with classical Hodgkin lymphoma. The rearrangement uses TRBV9 and TRBJ1-5, with 10 positions matching TRBD1. This sample comprised CD8+ T cells from blood, obtained before the fourth cycle of nivolumab. CDR3 in amino acids: CASSVGTGDYSNQPQHF. The CDR3 DNA reads TGTGCCAGCAGCGTCGGGACAGGGGATTATAGCAATCAGCCCCAGCATTTT. The full variable domain, in which reference TRBV9 and TRBJ1-5 provide the parts outside the CDR3, is DSGVTQTPKHLITATGQRVTLRCSPRSGDLSVYWYQQSLDQGLQFLIQYYNGEERAKGNILERFSAQQFPDLHSELNLSSLELGDSALYFCASSVGTGDYSNQPQHFGDGTRLSIL.